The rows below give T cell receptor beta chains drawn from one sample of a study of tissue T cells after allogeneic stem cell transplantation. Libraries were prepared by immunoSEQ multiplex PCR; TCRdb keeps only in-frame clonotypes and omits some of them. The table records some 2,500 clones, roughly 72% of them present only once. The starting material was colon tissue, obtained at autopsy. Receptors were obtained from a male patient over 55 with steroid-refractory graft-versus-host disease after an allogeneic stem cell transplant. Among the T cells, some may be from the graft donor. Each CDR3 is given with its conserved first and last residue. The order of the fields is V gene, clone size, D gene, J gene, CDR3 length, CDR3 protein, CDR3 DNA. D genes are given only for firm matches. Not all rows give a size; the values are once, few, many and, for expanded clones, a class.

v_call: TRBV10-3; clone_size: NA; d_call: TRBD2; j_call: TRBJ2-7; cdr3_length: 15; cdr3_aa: CAISPGSGESHEQYF; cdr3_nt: TGTGCCATCAGCCCAGGGAGCGGGGAGTCCCACGAGCAGTACTTC
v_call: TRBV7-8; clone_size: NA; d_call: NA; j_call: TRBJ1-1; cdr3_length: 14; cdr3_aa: CASSPGTLNTEAFF; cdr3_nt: TGTGCCAGCAGCCCCGGGACGTTGAACACTGAAGCTTTCTTT
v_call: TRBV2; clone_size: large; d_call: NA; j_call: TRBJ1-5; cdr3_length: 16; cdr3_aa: CASSEAGAMGSQPQHF; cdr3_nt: TGTGCCAGCAGTGAAGCGGGGGCGATGGGCAGCCAGCCCCAGCATTTT
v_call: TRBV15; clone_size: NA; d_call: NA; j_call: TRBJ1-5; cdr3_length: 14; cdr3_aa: CATRPRGEGQPQHF; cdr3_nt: TGTGCCACCCGTCCTCGGGGTGAGGGTCAGCCCCAGCATTTT
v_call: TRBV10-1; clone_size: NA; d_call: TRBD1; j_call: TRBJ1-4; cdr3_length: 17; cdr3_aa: CASSESGAPTGDEKLFF; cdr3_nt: TGCGCCAGCAGTGAGAGTGGAGCCCCGACAGGGGATGAAAAACTGTTTTTT
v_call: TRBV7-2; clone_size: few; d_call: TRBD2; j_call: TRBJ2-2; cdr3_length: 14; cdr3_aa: CASSLGLADGELFF; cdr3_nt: TGTGCCAGCAGCTTAGGACTAGCTGACGGGGAGCTGTTTTTT
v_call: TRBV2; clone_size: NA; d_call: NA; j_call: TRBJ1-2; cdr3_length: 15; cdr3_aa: CASSELDGNLGGYTF; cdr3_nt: TGTGCCAGCAGTGAACTGGACGGCAATTTGGGTGGCTACACCTTC
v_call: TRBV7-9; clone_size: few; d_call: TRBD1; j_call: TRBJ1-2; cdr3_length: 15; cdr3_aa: CASSRDTGGAYGYTF; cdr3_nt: TGTGCCAGCAGCCGTGATACAGGGGGCGCGTATGGCTACACCTTC
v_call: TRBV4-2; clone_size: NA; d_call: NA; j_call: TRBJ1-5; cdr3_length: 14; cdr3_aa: CASSQGAESQPQHF; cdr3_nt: TGTGCCAGCAGCCAAGGGGCAGAATCCCAGCCCCAGCATTTT
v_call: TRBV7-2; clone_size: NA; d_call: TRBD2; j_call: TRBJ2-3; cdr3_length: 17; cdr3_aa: CASSGWRGERHTDTQYF; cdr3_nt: TGTGCCAGCAGCGGCTGGCGGGGGGAAAGGCACACAGATACGCAGTATTTT
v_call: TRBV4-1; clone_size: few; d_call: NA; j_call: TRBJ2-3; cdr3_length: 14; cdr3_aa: CASSQGAGTDTQYF; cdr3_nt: TGCGCCAGCAGCCAAGGGGCTGGGACAGATACGCAGTATTTT
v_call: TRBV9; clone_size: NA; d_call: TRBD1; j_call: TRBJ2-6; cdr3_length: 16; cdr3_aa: CASSAGGRAGANVLTF; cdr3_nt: TGTGCCAGCAGCGCAGGGGGCAGGGCTGGGGCCAACGTCCTGACTTTC
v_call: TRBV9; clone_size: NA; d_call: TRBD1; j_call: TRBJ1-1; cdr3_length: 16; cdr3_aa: CASSVVPGGLNTEAFF; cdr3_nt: TGTGCCAGCAGCGTAGTCCCAGGGGGGTTGAACACTGAAGCTTTCTTT
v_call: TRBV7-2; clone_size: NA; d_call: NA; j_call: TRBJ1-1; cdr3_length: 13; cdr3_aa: CASSPHRGADAFF; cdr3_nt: TGTGCCAGCAGCCCCCACCGGGGGGCAGATGCTTTCTTT
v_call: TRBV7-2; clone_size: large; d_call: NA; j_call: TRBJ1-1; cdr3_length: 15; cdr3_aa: CASSLGGGENTEAFF; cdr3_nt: TGTGCCAGCAGCTTAGGGGGAGGGGAGAACACTGAAGCTTTCTTT
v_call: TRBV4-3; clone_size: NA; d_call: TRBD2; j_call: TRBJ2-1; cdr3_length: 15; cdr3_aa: CASSQSGGAYNEQFF; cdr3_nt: TGCGCCAGCAGCCAAAGCGGGGGGGCGTACAATGAGCAGTTCTTC
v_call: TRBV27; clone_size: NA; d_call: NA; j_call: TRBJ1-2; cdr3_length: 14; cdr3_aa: CASSLGAGSYGYTF; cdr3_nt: TGTGCCAGCAGTTTAGGCGCGGGTTCCTATGGCTACACCTTC
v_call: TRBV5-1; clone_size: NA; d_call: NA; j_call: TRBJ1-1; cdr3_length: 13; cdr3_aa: CASSLQGDTEAFF; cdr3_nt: TGCGCCAGCAGCTTGCAAGGAGACACTGAAGCTTTCTTT
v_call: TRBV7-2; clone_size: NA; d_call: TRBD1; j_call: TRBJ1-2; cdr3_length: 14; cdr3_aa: CASSLYRGRYGYTF; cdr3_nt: TGTGCCAGCAGCTTGTACAGGGGGAGGTATGGCTACACCTTC
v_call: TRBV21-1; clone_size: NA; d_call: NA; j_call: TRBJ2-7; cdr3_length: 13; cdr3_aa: CASSKGQLYEQYF; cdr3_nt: TGTGCCAGCAGCAAAGGGCAGCTCTACGAGCAGTACTTC
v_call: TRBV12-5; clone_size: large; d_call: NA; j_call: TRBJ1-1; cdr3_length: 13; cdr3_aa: CASADRSGTEAFF; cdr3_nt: TGTGCTAGTGCCGACAGGAGTGGCACTGAAGCTTTCTTT
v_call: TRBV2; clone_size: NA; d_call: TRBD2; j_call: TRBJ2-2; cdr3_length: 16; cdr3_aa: CASSASGGPNTGELFF; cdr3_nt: TGTGCCAGCAGCGCTAGCGGGGGCCCAAACACCGGGGAGCTGTTTTTT
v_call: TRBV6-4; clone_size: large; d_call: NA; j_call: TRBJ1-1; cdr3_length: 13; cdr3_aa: CASSAQENTEAFF; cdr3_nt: TGTGCCAGCAGTGCACAGGAGAACACTGAAGCTTTCTTT
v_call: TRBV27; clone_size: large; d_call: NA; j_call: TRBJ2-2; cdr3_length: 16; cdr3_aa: CASSFSLGGGTGELFF; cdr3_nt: TGTGCCAGCAGTTTCTCTTTGGGCGGTGGCACCGGGGAGCTGTTTTTT
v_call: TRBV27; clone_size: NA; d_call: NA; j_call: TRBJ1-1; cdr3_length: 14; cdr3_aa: CASSLRGVFAEAFF; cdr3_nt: TGTGCCAGCAGTTTAAGAGGGGTTTTTGCTGAAGCTTTCTTT
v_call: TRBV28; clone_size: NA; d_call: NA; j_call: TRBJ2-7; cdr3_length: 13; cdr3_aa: CASIPGHPYEQYF; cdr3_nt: TGTGCCAGCATACCGGGACATCCCTACGAGCAGTACTTC
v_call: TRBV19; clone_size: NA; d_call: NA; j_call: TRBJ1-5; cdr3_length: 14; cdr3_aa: CASSLRGRFQPQHF; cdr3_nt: TGTGCCAGTAGCCTGAGAGGGAGATTTCAGCCCCAGCATTTT
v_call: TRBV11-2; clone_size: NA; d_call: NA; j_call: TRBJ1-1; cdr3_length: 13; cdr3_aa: CASSLGGEPMAFF; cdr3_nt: TGTGCCAGCAGCTTAGGGGGTGAACCTATGGCTTTCTTT
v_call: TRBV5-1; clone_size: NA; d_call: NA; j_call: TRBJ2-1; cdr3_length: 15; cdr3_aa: CASSLYEGEGNEQFF; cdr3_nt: TGCGCCAGCAGCTTGTATGAGGGGGAGGGCAATGAGCAGTTCTTC
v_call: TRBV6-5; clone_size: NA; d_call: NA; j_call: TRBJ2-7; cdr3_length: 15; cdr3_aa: CASSYGGRITYEQYF; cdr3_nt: TGTGCCAGCAGTTATGGGGGCCGAATAACCTACGAGCAGTACTTC
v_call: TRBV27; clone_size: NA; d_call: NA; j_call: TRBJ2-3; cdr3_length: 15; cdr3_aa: CASSLSVLPTDTQYF; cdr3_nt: TGTGCCAGCAGTTTATCCGTCCTTCCCACAGATACGCAGTATTTT
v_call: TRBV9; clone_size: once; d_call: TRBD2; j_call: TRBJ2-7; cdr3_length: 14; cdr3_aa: CASSGTSGSYEQYF; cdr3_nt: TGTGCCAGCAGCGGGACTAGCGGATCCTACGAGCAGTACTTC
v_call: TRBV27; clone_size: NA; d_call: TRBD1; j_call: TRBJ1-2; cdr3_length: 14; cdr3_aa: CASSSETGSYGYTF; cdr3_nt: TGTGCCAGCAGTTCCGAGACAGGGAGCTATGGCTACACCTTC
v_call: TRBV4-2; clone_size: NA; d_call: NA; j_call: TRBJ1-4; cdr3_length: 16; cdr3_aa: CASSQAKSGSGEKLFF; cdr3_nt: TGTGCCAGCAGCCAGGCCAAATCGGGCTCGGGGGAAAAACTGTTTTTT
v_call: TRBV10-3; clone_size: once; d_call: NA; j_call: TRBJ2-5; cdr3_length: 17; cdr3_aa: CAIDNRGSRGAQETQYF; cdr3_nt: TGTGCCATCGACAACAGGGGAAGTCGGGGGGCACAAGAGACCCAGTACTTC
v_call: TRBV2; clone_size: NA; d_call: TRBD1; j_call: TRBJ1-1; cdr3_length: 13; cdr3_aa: CASSERRGLTAFF; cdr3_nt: TGTGCCAGCAGTGAACGCAGGGGGCTGACGGCTTTCTTT
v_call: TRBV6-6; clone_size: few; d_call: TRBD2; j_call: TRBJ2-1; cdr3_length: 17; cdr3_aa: CASSPAFLAGGRNEQFF; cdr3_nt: TGTGCCAGCAGTCCCGCGTTTTTAGCGGGGGGGCGAAATGAGCAGTTCTTC